The 24 T cell receptor beta chains reported below all come from one sample, sequenced in a study of blood T cell repertoires in COVID-19. Clones were sequenced by immunoSEQ multiplex PCR, and TCRdb holds only the in-frame ones, with some missing. Of some 260,000 clones in the sample, roughly nine tenths were seen once. The sequenced sample consisted of peripheral blood. Every receptor here comes from a man younger than 30 with active or convalescent COVID-19.

The chain joins TRBV7-9 to TRBJ2-1, with 12 bases aligning to TRBD2. Germline CDR1 reads SEHNR; CDR2 reads FQNEAQ (reference sequence). This CDR3 contains 18 residues. V dropped 1 base and J dropped 7; count of bases not matched to a gene: 11. This chain's CDR3 is CASSLGLAGGLLTNEQFF. For the CDR3, the DNA is TGTGCCAGCAGCTTAGGGCTAGCGGGAGGGCTATTAACAAATGAGCAGTTCTTC. Filled out from reference TRBV7-9 and TRBJ2-1, the complete variable domain reads DTGVSQNPRHKITKRGQNVTFRCDPISEHNRLYWYRQTLGQGPEFLTYFQNEAQLEKSRLLSDRFSAERPKGSFSTLEIQRTEQGDSAMYLCASSLGLAGGLLTNEQFFGPGTRLTVL.

The chain employs TRBV2 and TRBJ2-4, with D tentatively TRBD2 (6 bases). Germline lookup yields CDR1 SNHLY and CDR2 FYNNEI. This CDR3 comprises 14 residues. V lost 4 bases to trimming and J lost 5 bases, with 12 bases between them. The CDR3 sequence: CASSVRGDENIQYF. DNA for the CDR3: TGTGCCAGCAGTGTACGCGGGGACGAAAACATTCAGTACTTC.

This clone was counted a single time. The chain recombines TRBV4-1 with TRBJ1-5, with a tentative D call TRBD1 (5 bases). Trimming pared 4 bases from V and 2 bases from J, leaving 15 bases between. Germline CDR1 is MGHRA and CDR2 is YSYEKL. The CDR3 has 16 residues. The CDR3 spells CASSLHRDSGNQPQHF. CDR3 bases: TGCGCCAGCAGCCTGCACCGGGACTCGGGCAATCAGCCCCAGCATTTT.

J is TRBJ1-2 and V is TRBV2; D unresolved. With 1 base removed from V and 1 base from J, the gap between germline ends came to 7 bases. The length of the CDR3 is 14 residues. Germline CDR1 reads SNHLY; CDR2 reads FYNNEI. The CDR3 region has the DNA TGTGCCAGCAGTGAAGTAACAGATAACTATGGCTACACCTTC. Translation gives CASSEVTDNYGYTF.

Here the CDR3 reads CASSPSRGNTIYF. The CDR3 nucleotides read TGTGCCAGCAGTCCGTCCAGGGGAAACACCATATATTTT. V is TRBV3-1 (or the pseudogene TRBV3-2) and J is TRBJ1-3; D gene unclear. CDR1 and CDR2 (germline): LGHDT, YNNKEL (reference sequence). Trimming took 6 bases from V and 4 from J, leaving 10 bases between them. This CDR3 is 13 amino acids long.

This clone came up once. The V gene is TRBV5-6, the J gene TRBJ1-5, with D unresolved. Between the trimmed V and J ends, which lost 2 bases and 7 bases, there was a span of 10 bases. Germline V gene lookup returns CDR1 SGHDT and CDR2 YYEEEE. The CDR3 is 13 residues long. The CDR3 here is CASSFRGGQPQHF. CDR3 sequence (DNA): TGTGCCAGCAGCTTCAGAGGTGGCCAGCCCCAGCATTTT.

This clone was observed a single time. V and J are TRBV9 and TRBJ2-1, with a tentative D call TRBD2 (6 bases). CDR1 is SGDLS and CDR2 is YYNGEE in the germline V gene. There are 16 residues in the CDR3. The V end lost 0 bases, the J end lost 3 bases, and 13 bases lay between the germline ends. The CDR3 DNA reads TGTGCCAGCAGCGTAGTTAAACTAGCAGTCTACAATGAGCAGTTCTTC. This translates into CASSVVKLAVYNEQFF.

The chain employs TRBV5-4 and TRBJ1-4, with 7 bases that match TRBD1. The V and J ends lost 4 bases and 3 bases, in that order; junction bases with no gene match: 3. The germline V gene encodes CDR1 SGHNT and CDR2 YYREEE (reference sequence). The CDR3 totals 14 residues. The chain's CDR3 is CASSLGTANEKLFF. CDR3 in DNA: TGTGCCAGCAGCCTAGGGACAGCTAATGAAAAACTGTTTTTT.

The chain combines TRBV19 with TRBJ1-1; TRBD1 aligns across 7 bases. Germline V gene lookup returns CDR1 LNHDA and CDR2 SQIVND (reference sequence). Germline trimming cut 4 bases from V and 4 bases from J; bases unmatched to any gene: 9. The CDR3 has 15 residues. For the CDR3, the DNA is TGTGCCAGTAGTACGAACAGGGGTGGATCCACTGAAGCTTTCTTT. Translating gives CASSTNRGGSTEAFF.

The chain employs TRBV9 and TRBJ2-3; 9 nucleotides align to TRBD2. The germline gives CDR1 SGDLS, CDR2 YYNGEE. The CDR3 totals 20 residues. V gave up 3 bases and J gave up 3 bases; unmatched junction bases: 20. The CDR3 loop reads CASSARPNWGSAGGTDTQYF. The CDR3 DNA follows: TGTGCCAGCAGCGCAAGGCCGAATTGGGGATCAGCGGGAGGTACAGATACGCAGTATTTT.

The chain is built from TRBV20-1 and TRBJ2-7; no clear D gene. The germline V gene has CDR1 DFQATT and CDR2 SNEGSKA (reference sequence). The V and J ends lost 3 bases and 3 bases respectively, with 6 bases between them. The CDR3 extends over 11 amino acids. The CDR3 protein is CSARLGYEQYF. CDR3 bases: TGCAGTGCTAGGCTAGGCTACGAGCAGTACTTC.

This clone appeared a single time. The J gene is TRBJ2-1, the V gene TRBV29-1; D may be TRBD1 (6 bases). From germline, CDR1 is SQVTM and CDR2 ANQGSEA. V shed 5 bases and J shed 0 bases, with 11 bases lying between them. There are 14 residues in the CDR3. CDR3 bases: TGCAGCGTTACCTCGACAGGCTCCTACAATGAGCAGTTCTTC. This encodes CSVTSTGSYNEQFF.

The rearrangement joins TRBV5-1 to TRBJ1-1, with a weak D call TRBD1 (6 bases). The CDR3 is made up of 14 amino acids. Trimming removed 6 bases at V and 4 bases at J, with 16 bases between. Germline values: CDR1 SGHRS, CDR2 YFSETQ. Written as DNA, the CDR3 is TGCGCCAGCACAGAACAGGGTTCGGGCACTGAAGCTTTCTTT. As protein: CASTEQGSGTEAFF.

This chain uses TRBV30 with TRBJ1-5; D may be TRBD1 (6 bases). With 0 bases removed from V and 0 bases from J, the gap between germline ends came to 15 bases. There are 17 residues in the CDR3. Germline CDR1 reads GTSNPN; CDR2 reads SVGIG (reference sequence). CDR3 DNA: TGTGCCTGGAGTGTATCGGCAGGGGTTTATAGCAATCAGCCCCAGCATTTT. Translated, it gives CAWSVSAGVYSNQPQHF.

The chain uses TRBV21-1 and TRBJ1-4; TRBD1 is the table's D call and was not checked against the DNA. TRBV21-1 is a recognized pseudogene. The CDR3 spans 18 residues. The CDR3 coding sequence is TGTGCCAGCAGCAAAGTAGGTGAAGGGGAACCCCTAGGAGAAAAACTGTTTTTT. It codes for CASSKVGEGEPLGEKLFF.

The chain couples TRBV5-1 to TRBJ2-7; no reliable D call. V gave up 2 bases and J gave up 0 bases, with 12 bases separating them. The CDR3 runs to 15 residues. Germline V gene data show CDR1 as SGHRS and CDR2 as YFSETQ. CDR3 loop: CASSFGRPSSYEQYF. The CDR3 DNA is TGCGCCAGCAGCTTTGGCAGACCTAGCTCCTACGAGCAGTACTTC.

The chain joins TRBV11-2 to TRBJ2-3, with a tentative D call TRBD2 (5 bases). There are 17 residues in the CDR3. CDR1 is SGHAT, CDR2 FQNNGV, per germline. V was shortened by 1 base and J by 0 bases, with 14 bases between the two germline ends. The CDR3 DNA is TGTGCCAGCAGCTTAGGGAGAGGGCAGACTAGCACAGATACGCAGTATTTT. Translation: CASSLGRGQTSTDTQYF.

This rearrangement joins TRBV2 to TRBJ1-1; 10 nucleotides align to TRBD1. CDR3 length: 17 amino acids. CDR1 is SNHLY, CDR2 FYNNEI, per germline. Trimming removed 10 bases from V and 6 bases from J; junction bases left unmatched: 20. DNA of the CDR3: TGTGCCACACCTTTTGGGACAGGGGCTACCTTGGGCGCTGAAGCTTTCTTT. It encodes CATPFGTGATLGAEAFF.

The chain combines TRBV20-1 with TRBJ2-5; no definite D call. The V end lost 3 bases, the J end lost 5 bases, and 10 bases lay between the germline ends. The CDR3 contains 12 residues. CDR1 DFQATT and CDR2 SNEGSKA come from the germline V gene (reference sequence). CDR3 DNA sequence: TGCAGTGCTAGTCATTTAGCCGAGACCCAGTACTTC. Translating it yields CSASHLAETQYF.

This clone was seen a single time. V gene TRBV10-3 combines with J gene TRBJ1-1; tentative D call: TRBD1 (6 bases). Germline loops: CDR1 ENHRY, CDR2 SYGVKD. The CDR3 length is 14 residues. Trimming took off 6 bases at V and 1 base at J, with 12 bases between the two ends. The CDR3 is CAIREQGSNTEAFF. Written as DNA, the CDR3 is TGTGCCATCAGGGAACAGGGTTCGAACACTGAAGCTTTCTTT.

This sequence joins TRBV5-1 and TRBJ2-2; 10 bases align to TRBD2. This CDR3 contains 16 residues. Germline V lookup: CDR1 SGHRS, CDR2 YFSETQ. Losses at the gene ends were 1 base for V and 6 bases for J; bases not matched to a gene: 6. The CDR3 here is CASSLTAGGPPGELFF. The CDR3 DNA reads TGCGCCAGCAGCTTGACAGCGGGGGGGCCCCCCGGGGAGCTGTTTTTT.

V is TRBV27 and J is TRBJ1-5; D unresolved. The V end lost 6 bases, the J end lost 0 bases, and 12 bases lay between the germline ends. The CDR3 consists of 15 residues. The V gene's germline CDR1 is MNHEY and CDR2 SMNVEV (reference sequence). CDR3 protein: CASSDHGYSNQPQHF. CDR3 DNA sequence: TGTGCCAGCAGCGACCACGGGTATAGCAATCAGCCCCAGCATTTT.

The V and J genes are TRBV28 and TRBJ1-5; TRBD1 might be the D (5 bases). V dropped 9 bases and J dropped 6 bases, with 15 bases sitting between them. The V gene's germline CDR1 is MDHEN and CDR2 SYDVKM. This CDR3 has 13 residues. The CDR3 DNA reads as TGTGCCAGTAGGGAGGGGCTGGGTCAGCCCCAGCATTTT. It yields the protein CASREGLGQPQHF.

The chain uses TRBV4-1 and TRBJ1-5; possibly TRBD1 for D (6 bases). The CDR3 totals 18 residues. The germline gives CDR1 MGHRA, CDR2 YSYEKL. V gave up 0 bases and J gave up 7 bases, with 22 bases separating them. CDR3 nucleotides: TGCGCCAGCAGCCAAGATGGGGCCCTAGTACAGGGCGGGCAGCCCCAGCATTTT. It specifies CASSQDGALVQGGQPQHF.